This T cell receptor beta chain came from a study of T cell repertoires in cytomegalovirus infection. Study-level findings and limits: CMV-specific HLA-C-restricted TCR beta clonotypes dominated the ex vivo response.

For this clonotype: Its target is unknown.

TCRdb ran MiXCR on the reads and lists one entry per CDR3 protein. Altogether 550,000 to 850,000 distinct CDR3 sequences are present, 30% to 40% being singletons, with the ten largest covering approximately 18%. Germline values: CDR1 MGHRA, CDR2 YSYEKL. This CDR3 contains 18 residues. V shed 3 bases and J 4 bases; nucleotides not matched to a gene: 8. This chain uses TRBV4-1 with TRBJ2-5; 16 bases agree with TRBD2. The receptor was derived from a human donor in good health (CMV status not recorded). Some clones in this sample may be carry-over from other donors' samples. This specimen was cultured PBMCs, taken from culture after CMV antigen stimulation. CDR3 sequence: CASSQSGTSGGEAETQYF. The CDR3 DNA follows: TGCGCCAGCAGCCAGTCCGGGACTAGCGGGGGGGAAGCAGAGACCCAGTACTTC.